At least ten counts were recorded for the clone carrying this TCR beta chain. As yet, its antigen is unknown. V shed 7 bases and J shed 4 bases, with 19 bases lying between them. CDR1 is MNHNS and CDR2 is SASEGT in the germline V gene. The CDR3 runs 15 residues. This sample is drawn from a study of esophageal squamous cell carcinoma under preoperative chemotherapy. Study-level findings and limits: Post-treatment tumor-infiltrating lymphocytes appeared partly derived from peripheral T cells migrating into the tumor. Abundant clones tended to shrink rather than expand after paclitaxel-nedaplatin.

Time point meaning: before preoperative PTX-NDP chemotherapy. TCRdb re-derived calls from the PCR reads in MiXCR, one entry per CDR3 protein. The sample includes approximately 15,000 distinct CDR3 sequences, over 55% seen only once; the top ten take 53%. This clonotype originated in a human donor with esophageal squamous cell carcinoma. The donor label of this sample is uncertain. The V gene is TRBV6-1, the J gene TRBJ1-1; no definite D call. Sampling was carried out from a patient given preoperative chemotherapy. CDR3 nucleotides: TGTGCCAGCACCTCAAGAGGGTACGAGTTCACTGAAGCTTTCTTT. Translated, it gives CASTSRGYEFTEAFF.